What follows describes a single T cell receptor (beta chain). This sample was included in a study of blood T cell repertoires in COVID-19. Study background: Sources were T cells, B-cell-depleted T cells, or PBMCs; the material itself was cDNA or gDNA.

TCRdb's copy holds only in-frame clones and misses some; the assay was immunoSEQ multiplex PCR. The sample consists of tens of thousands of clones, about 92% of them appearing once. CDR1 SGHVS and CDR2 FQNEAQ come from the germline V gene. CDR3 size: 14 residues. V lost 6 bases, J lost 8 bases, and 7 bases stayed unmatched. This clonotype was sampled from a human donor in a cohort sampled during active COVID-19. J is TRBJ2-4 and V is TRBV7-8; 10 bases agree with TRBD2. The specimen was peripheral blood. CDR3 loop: CASSLAGALHIQYF. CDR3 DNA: TGTGCCAGCAGTCTAGCGGGAGCTCTTCACATTCAGTACTTC.